This TCR beta chain was captured by sequencing in a study of cytomegalovirus exposure and HLA in healthy donors. Germline CDR1 is MNHNS and CDR2 is SASEGT. With V trimmed by 8 bases and J by 8 bases, 2 bases remained unmatched. The CDR3 covers 13 residues. A remark on this clone: Its specificity is not known.

Study findings and constraints: The authors listed around 150 TCR beta chains as cytomegalovirus-associated. It has been reported that TCR beta sequences accurately predicted the HLA-A and HLA-B alleles of most subjects. A missense variant in DCLRE1C was later tied to TCR beta V- and J-gene trimming. In vitro work confirmed that a few CMV-associated chains recognize CMV antigens.

The primer mix had 60 Vbeta and 13 Jbeta primers. Assay used: immunoSEQ multiplex PCR; TCRdb lists only in-frame clones, some missing. The sample holds approximately 160,000 clones, 55% to 80% seen once. The clonotype comes from a woman aged 18-29 years in good health and CMV-seropositive. The sample comprised PBMCs. The V call is TRBV6-1, the J call TRBJ2-1, with 14 bases aligning to TRBD2. The CDR3 DNA sequence: TGTGCCAGCGGGACTAGCGGGGGCCATGAGCAGTTCTTC. Its translation: CASGTSGGHEQFF.